The text below deals with one TCR beta chain. This record comes from a study of OX40 agonist ivuxolimab in advanced cancers. With autoimmune disease history or systemic immunosuppression, patients were excluded. The CDR3 is 12 amino acids. Germline CDR1 reads LNHNV; CDR2 reads YYDKDF (reference sequence). The V gene lost 0 bases and the J gene lost 4 bases, with 4 bases spanning the gap. Profiling relied on immunoSEQ multiplex PCR, and the TCRdb table lists in-frame clones only, not all of them. The sample shows some 90,000 clones, around 90% of them seen only once. The genes are TRBV15 and TRBJ2-7, with unresolved D. The origin of this receptor is an adult with an advanced solid tumor such as melanoma, head and neck, liver or kidney cancer. The specimen comprised CD4+ or CD8+ T cells sorted from blood, sampled in a trial of the OX40 agonist ivuxolimab. This CDR3 is CATSREGYEQYF. CDR3 DNA: TGTGCCACCAGCAGAGAGGGATACGAGCAGTACTTC.